The present T cell receptor beta chain was sequenced within a study of early T cells in non-severe SARS-CoV-2 infection. In the study overall: The chains were unpaired, and the sequenced material was bulk RNA from unsorted whole blood.

The TCR library protocol attached unique molecular identifiers to the individual cDNA molecules. A single record per CDR3 protein comes from TCRdb applying MiXCR to the 5' RACE reads. The sample has some 28,000 distinct CDR3 sequences, about 5.8% seen once; the top ten hold 5% to 5.5%. Trimming cost V 3 bases and J 3 bases, with 9 bases left between them. The CDR3 runs to 13 residues. Germline V gene data show CDR1 as MGHDK and CDR2 as SYGVNS. There are a few counts of this clonotype. The sequenced material came from whole blood. The rearrangement links TRBV25-1 to TRBJ2-7; D ambiguous. This TCR was sampled from an adult who was a healthcare worker with PCR-confirmed SARS-CoV-2 infection or an uninfected control (not recorded which). The CDR3 DNA follows: TGTGCCAGCAGTGACCCAGTTCTCTACGAGCAGTACTTC. Protein product: CASSDPVLYEQYF.